This T cell receptor beta chain was identified in a study of blood T cells in healthy people across ages. Extractions gave at least 5.5 micrograms of total RNA per sample. Primed by a sample-barcoded 5' primer and a J-beta primer mix, a second PCR proceeded for 7 to 11 cycles. MiXCR, run by TCRdb on the 5' RACE reads, gives a single entry per CDR3 protein. The profile covers approximately 830,000 distinct CDR3 sequences, with under 80% appearing a single time and 25% to 35% taken by the ten largest. The CDR3 is 15 amino acids. V was trimmed by 4 bases and J by 1 base, leaving 13 bases between them. The V gene's germline CDR1 is LNHNV and CDR2 YYDKDF (reference sequence).

The specimen was blood. The chain recombines TRBV15 with TRBJ2-5, with D possibly being TRBD2 (5 bases). The sequence was obtained from a man aged 30-40 years in good health. CDR3 in DNA: TGTGCCACCAGCAATCATCGGACTGCCCAAGAGACCCAGTACTTC. Residues: CATSNHRTAQETQYF.